This T cell receptor (beta chain) was documented in a study of blood T cell repertoires in COVID-19. Losses at the gene ends were 3 bases for V and 6 bases for J; bases not matched to a gene: 8. The CDR3 has 16 residues. From germline, CDR1 is LNHDA and CDR2 SQIVND (reference sequence). Sequencing used immunoSEQ multiplex PCR; TCRdb keeps in-frame clones, though not all of them. The sample holds about 150,000 clones, 88% seen once. Sequencing was carried out using peripheral blood. This sequence joins TRBV19 and TRBJ2-2, with 9 bases aligning to TRBD1. This TCR derives from a man in his fifties who had recovered from COVID-19. The CDR3 DNA sequence: TGTGCCAGTAGTATCGGGGACAGGGTAAAGGCCGGGGAGCTGTTTTTT. Amino acids: CASSIGDRVKAGELFF.